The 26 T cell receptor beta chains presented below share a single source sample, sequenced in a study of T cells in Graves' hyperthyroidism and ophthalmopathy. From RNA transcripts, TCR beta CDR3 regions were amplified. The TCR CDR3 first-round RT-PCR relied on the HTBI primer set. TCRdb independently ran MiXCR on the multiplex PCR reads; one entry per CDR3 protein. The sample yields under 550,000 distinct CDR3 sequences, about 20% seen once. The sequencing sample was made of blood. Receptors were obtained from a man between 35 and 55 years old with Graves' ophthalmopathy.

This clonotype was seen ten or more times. For the CDR3, the DNA is TGCGCCAGCAGAAACAGGGCCGAGAACACTGAAGCTTTCTTT. This sequence encodes CASRNRAENTEAFF. The chain links TRBV4-1 to TRBJ1-1; D is perhaps TRBD1 (6 bases). The CDR3 runs 14 residues. V was trimmed by 6 bases and J by 1 base, leaving 12 bases between them. Germline V CDR1 and CDR2: MGHRA, YSYEKL.

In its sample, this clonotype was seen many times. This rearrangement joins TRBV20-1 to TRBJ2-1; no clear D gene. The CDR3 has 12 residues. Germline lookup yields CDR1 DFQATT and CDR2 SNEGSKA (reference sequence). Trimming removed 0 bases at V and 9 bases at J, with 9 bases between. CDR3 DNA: TGCAGTGCTAGAGATCCGCTCACTGAGCAGTTCTTC. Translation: CSARDPLTEQFF.

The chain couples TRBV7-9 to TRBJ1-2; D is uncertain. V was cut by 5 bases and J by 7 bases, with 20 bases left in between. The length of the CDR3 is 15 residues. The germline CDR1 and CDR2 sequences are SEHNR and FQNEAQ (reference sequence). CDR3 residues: CASSAYQVGTGGYTF. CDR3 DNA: TGTGCCAGCAGCGCCTATCAAGTGGGTACGGGTGGCTACACCTTC.

CDR3 sequence reads: CASSPLTGPDEQYF. The CDR3 DNA reads TGCGCCAGCAGCCCGTTAACAGGCCCAGATGAGCAGTACTTC. The gene calls are TRBV4-1 and TRBJ2-1; weak D call: TRBD1 (5 bases). Near its end, the DNA agrees better with TRBJ2-7, so the J call may be wrong. Germline V gene sequence: CDR1 MGHRA, CDR2 YSYEKL. The CDR3 sequence is 14 residues long.

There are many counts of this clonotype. CDR3 loop: CASSQDPPAPYEQYF. CDR3 in DNA: TGTGCCAGCAGTCAGGACCCTCCGGCACCCTACGAGCAGTACTTC. V is TRBV28 and J is TRBJ2-7, with D hard to call. This CDR3 comprises 15 residues. Germline CDR1 MDHEN, CDR2 SYDVKM. V lost 5 bases and J 2 bases, leaving 16 bases between the germline ends.

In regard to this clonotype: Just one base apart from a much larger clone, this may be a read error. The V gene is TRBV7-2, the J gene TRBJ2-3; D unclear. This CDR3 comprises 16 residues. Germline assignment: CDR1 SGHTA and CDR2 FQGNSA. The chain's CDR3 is CAGSPRPSGSADTQYF. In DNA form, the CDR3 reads TGTGCCGGCAGCCCCCGGCCCTCCGGTAGTGCAGATACGCAGTATTTT.

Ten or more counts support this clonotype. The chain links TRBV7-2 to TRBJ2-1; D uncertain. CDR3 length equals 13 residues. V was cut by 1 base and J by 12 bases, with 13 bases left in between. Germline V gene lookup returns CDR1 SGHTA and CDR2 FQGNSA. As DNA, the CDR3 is TGTGCCAGCAGCTTAGGACTCAATTTCGGGCAGTTCTTC. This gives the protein CASSLGLNFGQFF.

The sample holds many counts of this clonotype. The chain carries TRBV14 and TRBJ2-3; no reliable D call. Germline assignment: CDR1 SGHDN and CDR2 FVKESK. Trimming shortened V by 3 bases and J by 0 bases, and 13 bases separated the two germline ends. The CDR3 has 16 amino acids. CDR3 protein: CASSHSPSPSTDTQYF. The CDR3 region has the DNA TGTGCCAGCAGCCATTCTCCGTCCCCTAGCACAGATACGCAGTATTTT.

The CDR3 nucleotides are TGTGCCACCAGGGCCCCCGGGAGAAAGGCAGATACGCAGTATTTT. It translates to CATRAPGRKADTQYF. The chain couples TRBV15 to TRBJ2-3; TRBD2 might be the D (6 bases). Trimming shortened V by 6 bases and J by 4 bases, and 17 bases separated the two germline ends. Germline assignment: CDR1 LNHNV and CDR2 YYDKDF (reference sequence). The CDR3 contains 15 residues. Looking up the rest from reference TRBV15 and TRBJ2-3 gives the full variable domain: DAMVIQNPRYQVTQFGKPVTLSCSQTLNHNVMYWYQQKSSQAPKLLFHYYDKDFNNEADTPDNFQSRRPNTSFCFLDIRSPGLGDTAMYLCATRAPGRKADTQYFGPGTRLTVL.

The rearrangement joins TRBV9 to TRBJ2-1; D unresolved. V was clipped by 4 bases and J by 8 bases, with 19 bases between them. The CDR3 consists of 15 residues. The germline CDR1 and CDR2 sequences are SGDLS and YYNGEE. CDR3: CASSPRAMWPDEQFF. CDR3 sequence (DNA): TGTGCCAGCAGCCCTCGTGCGATGTGGCCAGATGAGCAGTTCTTC. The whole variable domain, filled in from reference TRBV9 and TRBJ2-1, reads DSGVTQTPKHLITATGQRVTLRCSPRSGDLSVYWYQQSLDQGLQFLIQYYNGEERAKGNILERFSAQQFPDLHSELNLSSLELGDSALYFCASSPRAMWPDEQFFGPGTRLTVL.

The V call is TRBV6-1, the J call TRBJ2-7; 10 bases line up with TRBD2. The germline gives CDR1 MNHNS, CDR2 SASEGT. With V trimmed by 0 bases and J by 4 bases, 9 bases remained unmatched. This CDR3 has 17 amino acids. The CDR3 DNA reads TGTGCCAGCAGTGAAGCCCCAGCGGGGGGGTTTTTTTACGAGCAGTACTTC. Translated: CASSEAPAGGFFYEQYF.

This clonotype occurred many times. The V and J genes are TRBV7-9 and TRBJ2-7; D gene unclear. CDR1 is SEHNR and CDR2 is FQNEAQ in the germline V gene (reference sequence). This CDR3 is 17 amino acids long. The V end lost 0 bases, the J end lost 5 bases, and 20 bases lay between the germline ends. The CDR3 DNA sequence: TGTGCCAGCAGCTTAGCGCTTTCGGCTCCCAGAGTCCACGAGCAGTACTTC. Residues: CASSLALSAPRVHEQYF.

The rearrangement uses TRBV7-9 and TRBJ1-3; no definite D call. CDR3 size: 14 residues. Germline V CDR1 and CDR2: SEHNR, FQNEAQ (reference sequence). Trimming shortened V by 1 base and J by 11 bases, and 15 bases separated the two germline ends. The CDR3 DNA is TGTGCCAGCAGCTTAGAGCCGGTCGGGTCCTCCATATATTTT. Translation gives CASSLEPVGSSIYF.

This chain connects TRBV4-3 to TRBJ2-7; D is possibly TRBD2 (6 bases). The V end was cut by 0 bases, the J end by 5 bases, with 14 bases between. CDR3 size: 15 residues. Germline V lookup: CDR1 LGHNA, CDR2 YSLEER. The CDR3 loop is CASSQDSLARNEQYF. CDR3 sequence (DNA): TGCGCCAGCAGCCAAGACAGCCTAGCGAGGAACGAGCAGTACTTC.

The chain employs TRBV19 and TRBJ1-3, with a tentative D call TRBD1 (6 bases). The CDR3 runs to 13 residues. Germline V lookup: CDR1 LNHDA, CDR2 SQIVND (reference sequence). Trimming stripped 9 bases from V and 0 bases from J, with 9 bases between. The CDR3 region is CASKQGSGNTIYF. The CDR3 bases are TGTGCCAGCAAACAGGGCTCTGGAAACACCATATATTTT.

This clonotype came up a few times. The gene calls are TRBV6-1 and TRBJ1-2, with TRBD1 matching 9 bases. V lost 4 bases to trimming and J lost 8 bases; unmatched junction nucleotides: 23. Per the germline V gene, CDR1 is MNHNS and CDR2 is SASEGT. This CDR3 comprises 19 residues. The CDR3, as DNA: TGTGCCAGCAGTGCACTCTTCCCGGGACAGGGTGTCCCACTTGGAGGCTACACCTTC. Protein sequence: CASSALFPGQGVPLGGYTF.

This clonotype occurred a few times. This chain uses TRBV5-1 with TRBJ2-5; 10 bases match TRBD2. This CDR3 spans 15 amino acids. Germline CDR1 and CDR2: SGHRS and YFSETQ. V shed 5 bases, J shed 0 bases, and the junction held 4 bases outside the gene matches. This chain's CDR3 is CASSSSGGHQETQYF. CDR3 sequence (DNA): TGCGCCAGCAGTTCTAGCGGGGGCCACCAAGAGACCCAGTACTTC. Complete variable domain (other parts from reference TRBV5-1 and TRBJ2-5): KAGVTQTPRYLIKTRGQQVTLSCSPISGHRSVSWYQQTPGQGLQFLFEYFSETQRNKGNFPGRFSGRQFSNSRSEMNVSTLELGDSALYLCASSSSGGHQETQYFGPGTRLLVL.

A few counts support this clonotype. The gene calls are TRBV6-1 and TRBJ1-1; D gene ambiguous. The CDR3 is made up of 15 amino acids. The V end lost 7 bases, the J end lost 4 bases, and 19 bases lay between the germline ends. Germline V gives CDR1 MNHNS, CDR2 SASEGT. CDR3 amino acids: CASTFGTDSGTEAFF. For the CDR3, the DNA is TGTGCCAGCACATTCGGAACAGACTCGGGCACTGAAGCTTTCTTT.

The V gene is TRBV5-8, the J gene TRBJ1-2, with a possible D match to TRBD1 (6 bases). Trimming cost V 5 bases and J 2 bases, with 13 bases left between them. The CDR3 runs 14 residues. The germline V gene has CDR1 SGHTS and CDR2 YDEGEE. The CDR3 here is CASSWDTTNYGYTF. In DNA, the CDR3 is TGTGCCAGCAGTTGGGACACGACGAACTATGGCTACACCTTC. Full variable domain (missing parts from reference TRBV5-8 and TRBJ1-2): EAGVTQSPTHLIKTRGQQATLRCSPISGHTSVYWYQQALGLGLQFLLWYDEGEERNRGNFPPRFSGRQFPNYSSELNVNALELEDSALYLCASSWDTTNYGYTFGSGTRLTVV.

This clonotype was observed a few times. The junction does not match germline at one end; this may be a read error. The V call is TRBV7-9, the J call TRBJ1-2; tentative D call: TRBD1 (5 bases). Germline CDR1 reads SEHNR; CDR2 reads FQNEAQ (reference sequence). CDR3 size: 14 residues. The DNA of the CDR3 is TGTACCAGCAGCTTAAGGGGCTATAACTATGGCTACACCTTC. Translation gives CTSSLRGYNYGYTF.

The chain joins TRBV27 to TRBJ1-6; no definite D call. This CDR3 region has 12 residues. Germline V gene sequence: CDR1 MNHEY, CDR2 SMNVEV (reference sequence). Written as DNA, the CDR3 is TGTGGGCTAGGTCAGTATAATTCACCCCTCCACTTT. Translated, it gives CGLGQYNSPLHF.

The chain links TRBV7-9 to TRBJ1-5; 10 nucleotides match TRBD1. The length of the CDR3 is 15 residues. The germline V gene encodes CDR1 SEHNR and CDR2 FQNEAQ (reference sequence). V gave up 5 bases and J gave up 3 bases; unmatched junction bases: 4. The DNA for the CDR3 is TGTGCCAGCAGCCCCGGACAGGGGGTCAATCAGCCCCAGCATTTT. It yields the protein CASSPGQGVNQPQHF. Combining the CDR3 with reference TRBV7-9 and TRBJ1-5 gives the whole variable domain DTGVSQNPRHKITKRGQNVTFRCDPISEHNRLYWYRQTLGQGPEFLTYFQNEAQLEKSRLLSDRFSAERPKGSFSTLEIQRTEQGDSAMYLCASSPGQGVNQPQHFGDGTRLSIL.

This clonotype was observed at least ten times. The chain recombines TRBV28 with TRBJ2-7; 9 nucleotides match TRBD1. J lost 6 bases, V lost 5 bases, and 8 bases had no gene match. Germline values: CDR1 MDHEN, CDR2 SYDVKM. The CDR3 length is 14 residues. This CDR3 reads CASSARDRDGEQYF. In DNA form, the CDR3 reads TGTGCCAGCAGTGCCCGGGACAGGGACGGCGAGCAGTACTTC. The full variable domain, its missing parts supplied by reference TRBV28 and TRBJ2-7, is DVKVTQSSRYLVKRTGEKVFLECVQDMDHENMFWYRQDPGLGLRLIYFSYDVKMKEKGDIPEGYSVSREKKERFSLILESASTNQTSMYLCASSARDRDGEQYFGPGTRLTVT.

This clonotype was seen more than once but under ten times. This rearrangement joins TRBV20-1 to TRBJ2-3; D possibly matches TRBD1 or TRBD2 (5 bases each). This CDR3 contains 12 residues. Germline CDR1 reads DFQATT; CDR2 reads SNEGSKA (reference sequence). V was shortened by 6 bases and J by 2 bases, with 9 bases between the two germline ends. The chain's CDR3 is CSAGPLTDTQYF. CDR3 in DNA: TGCAGTGCGGGACCTCTCACAGATACGCAGTATTTT.

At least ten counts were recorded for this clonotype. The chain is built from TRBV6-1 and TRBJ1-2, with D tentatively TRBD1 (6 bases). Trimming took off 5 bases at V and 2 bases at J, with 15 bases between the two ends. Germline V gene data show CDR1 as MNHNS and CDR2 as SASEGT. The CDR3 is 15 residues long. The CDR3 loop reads CASSYLTGLNYGYTF. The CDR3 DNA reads TGTGCCAGCAGTTATCTGACAGGCCTAAACTATGGCTACACCTTC.

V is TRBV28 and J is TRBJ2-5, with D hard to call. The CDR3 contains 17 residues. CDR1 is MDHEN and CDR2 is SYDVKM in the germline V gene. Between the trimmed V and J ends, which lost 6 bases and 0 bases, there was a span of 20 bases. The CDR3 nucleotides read TGTGCCAGCAGCCAAGACCCGGCGGTGAGCTACCAAGAGACCCAGTACTTC. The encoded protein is CASSQDPAVSYQETQYF. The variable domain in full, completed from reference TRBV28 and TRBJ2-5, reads DVKVTQSSRYLVKRTGEKVFLECVQDMDHENMFWYRQDPGLGLRLIYFSYDVKMKEKGDIPEGYSVSREKKERFSLILESASTNQTSMYLCASSQDPAVSYQETQYFGPGTRLLVL.